The sequence of this T cell receptor beta chain was determined in a study of shared clonotypes between healthy human individuals. General observations from the study: Blood alone was sampled, and tissue repertoires likely differ.

Notes on this clone: Its specificity is unknown.

Naive CD8 cells lacked CD45RO, underwent positive selection for CCR7 and left out terminally differentiated effector memory CD45RA+ cells. None of the donors, who were healthy HIV-negative adults, had recently had acute infections or vaccinations. CDR1 SGHRS and CDR2 YFSETQ come from the germline V gene. The V gene lost 4 bases and the J gene lost 8 bases, with 24 bases spanning the gap. CDR3 length: 16 residues. In the source study's methods: Quality scores were absent from the junction-only immunoSEQ sequences, so filtering differed. The assay was immunoSEQ multiplex PCR, and TCRdb's table has in-frame clones only and misses some. The V and J calls and the clone size are those of that table, but D and trimming were determined from the DNA. This sample has under 600,000 clones, with 98% found just once.

V usage is TRBV5-1 and J usage is TRBJ1-2; D perhaps matches TRBD1 (5 bases). The receptor was isolated from a man aged 25-40 years in good health. The sequenced sample consisted of naive CD8+ T cells sorted from blood. The CDR3 sequence is CASSRTQGLPRRGYTF. The CDR3 DNA is TGCGCCAGCAGCCGAACCCAGGGACTTCCCCGCCGAGGCTACACCTTC.